Listed below are T cell receptor beta chains from one sample, sequenced in a study of blood T cell repertoires in COVID-19. TCRdb's copy holds only in-frame clones and misses some; the assay was immunoSEQ multiplex PCR. The repertoire includes approximately 80,000 clones, approximately 79% of them detected once, and about 16% sits in the top ten. Sequencing was performed on peripheral blood. The receptors shown here come from a man aged 70-80 years with active or convalescent COVID-19. CDR3s include the opening cysteine and the closing phenylalanine or tryptophan. The D gene is left open where the match is weak. Not all rows give a size; the values are once, few, many and, for expanded clones, a class.

V	D	size	J	DNA	CDR3
TRBV6-5	-	-	TRBJ2-2	TGTGCCAGCAGTTACCAACATCCTAGCACCGGGGAGCTGTTTTTT	CASSYQHPSTGELFF
TRBV6-5	-	few	TRBJ1-2	TGTGCCAGCAGTTCCCGGGATACGAACGGCTACACCTTC	CASSSRDTNGYTF
TRBV6-5	TRBD1	once	TRBJ2-4	TGTGCCAGCAGTCCGGGACAGGGAAAAAACATTCAGTACTTC	CASSPGQGKNIQYF
TRBV9	-	-	TRBJ1-6	TGTGCCAGCAGCGTACAGGACACTTATAATTCACCCCTCCACTTT	CASSVQDTYNSPLHF
TRBV29-1	-	many	TRBJ2-7	TGCAGCGTTGGGCGACAAAACCTTTACGAGCAGTACTTC	CSVGRQNLYEQYF
TRBV5-1	TRBD1	-	TRBJ1-2	TGCGCCAGCAGCTTTGGACAGGCTGGCTACACCTTC	CASSFGQAGYTF
TRBV10-3	-	once	TRBJ2-7	TGTGCCATCAGTGGGAGGAACGCAAACTACGAGCAGTACTTC	CAISGRNANYEQYF
TRBV3-1/TRBV3-2	-	few	TRBJ2-2	TGTGCCAGCAGAGAACAGGGGAACACCGGGGAGCTGTTTTTT	CASREQGNTGELFF
TRBV18	TRBD1	-	TRBJ2-7	TGTGCCAGCTCACCGGGACCGGGACAGGGTATCGGCCGGACATACGAGCAGTACTTC	CASSPGPGQGIGRTYEQYF
TRBV11-2	TRBD1	-	TRBJ2-3	TGTGCCAGCAGCATAGTACAGGGGAGCGATACGCAGTATTTT	CASSIVQGSDTQYF
TRBV5-5	-	-	TRBJ2-3	TGTGCCAGCATTGACAGTCGAAGCACAGATACGCAGTATTTT	CASIDSRSTDTQYF
TRBV28	-	-	TRBJ1-4	TGTGCCAGCAGTCCGGACAGCCTCCCTAATGAAAAACTGTTTTTT	CASSPDSLPNEKLFF
TRBV9	-	-	TRBJ2-1	TGTGCCAGCAGCGTAGGGACAGACGACAATGAGCAGTTCTTC	CASSVGTDDNEQFF
TRBV10-3	-	-	TRBJ1-1	TGTGCCATCAGTGAGTCACCGGGGCAGGGGCGAGTCATGAGATCTTTCTTT	CAISESPGQGRVMRSFF
TRBV19	-	-	TRBJ1-5	TGTGCCAGTAGTGCTCCCGGGACAAACAATCAGCCCCAGCATTTT	CASSAPGTNNQPQHF
TRBV6-5	TRBD1	few	TRBJ1-5	TGTGCCAGCAGAGACAGGGGGCGCGATCAGCCCCAGCATTTT	CASRDRGRDQPQHF
TRBV4-2	TRBD2	few	TRBJ2-3	TGTGCCAGCAGCCAACGTGACACTAGCGGGGGGGACACAGATACGCAGTATTTT	CASSQRDTSGGDTDTQYF
TRBV4-1	-	-	TRBJ2-2	TGCGCCAGCAGCCATCAAAGGACTACCGGGGAGCTGTTTTTT	CASSHQRTTGELFF
TRBV9	-	-	TRBJ2-5	TGTGCCAGCAGCGAGACAGTGAGTGAGACCCAGTACTTC	CASSETVSETQYF
TRBV5-1	-	-	TRBJ1-1	TGCGCCAGCAGCGGCGACAGCCCATCGAACACTGAAGCTTTCTTT	CASSGDSPSNTEAFF
TRBV2	TRBD2	-	TRBJ2-3	TGTGCCAGCGGACTAGTACCAGCAGATACGCAGTATTTT	CASGLVPADTQYF
TRBV28	-	-	TRBJ1-2	TGTGCCAGCAGTTTAAGGGGAAATGGCTACACCTTC	CASSLRGNGYTF
TRBV19	TRBD2	once	TRBJ2-3	TGTGCCAGTAGCGCTTCGGGGGGGGCCTTATGGACAGATACGCAGTATTTT	CASSASGGALWTDTQYF
TRBV4-1	TRBD2	-	TRBJ2-3	TGCGCCAGCAGACCCCCAGGCCAGCGGGGGCCGGATACGCAGTATTTT	CASRPPGQRGPDTQYF
TRBV28	-	-	TRBJ2-1	TGTGCCAGCAGTCCACACCAGGGGCTTCAAGGGGGCAATGAGCAGTTCTTC	CASSPHQGLQGGNEQFF
TRBV9	-	many	TRBJ1-1	TGTGCCAGCAGCCTCCTGGCCAGGAACACTGAAGCTTTCTTT	CASSLLARNTEAFF
TRBV7-3	TRBD1	-	TRBJ1-2	TGTGCCAGCAGCCCCGGGACAGGGCTCAAAGGCTACACCTTC	CASSPGTGLKGYTF
TRBV12-5	TRBD1	-	TRBJ2-7	TGTGCTAGTGGTTTTGCAAACAACAGGGGATCCTACGAGCAGTACTTC	CASGFANNRGSYEQYF
TRBV18	-	-	TRBJ2-3	TGTGCCAGCTCCGGAACAGCAGATACGCAGTATTTT	CASSGTADTQYF
TRBV27	-	-	TRBJ1-1	TGTGCCAGCAGTCCGGACTTGAACACTGAAGCTTTCTTT	CASSPDLNTEAFF
TRBV6-7	TRBD2	-	TRBJ2-5	TGTGCCAGCAGGTTCCTAGCGGGGGGGCCTGAGACCCAGTACTTC	CASRFLAGGPETQYF